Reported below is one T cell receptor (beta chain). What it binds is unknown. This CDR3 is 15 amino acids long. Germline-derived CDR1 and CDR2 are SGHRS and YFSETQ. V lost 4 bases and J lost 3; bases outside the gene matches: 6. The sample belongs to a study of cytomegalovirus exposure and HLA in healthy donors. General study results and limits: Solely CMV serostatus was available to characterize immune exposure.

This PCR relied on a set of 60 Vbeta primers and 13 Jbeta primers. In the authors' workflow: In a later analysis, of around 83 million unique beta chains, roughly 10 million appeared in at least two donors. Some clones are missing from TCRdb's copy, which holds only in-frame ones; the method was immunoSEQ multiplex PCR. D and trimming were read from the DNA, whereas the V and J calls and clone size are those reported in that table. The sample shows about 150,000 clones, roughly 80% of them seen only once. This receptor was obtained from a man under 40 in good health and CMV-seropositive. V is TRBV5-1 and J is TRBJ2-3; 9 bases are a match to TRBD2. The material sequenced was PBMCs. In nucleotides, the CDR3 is TGCGCCAGCAGCATTAGCGGGAGTAAAACAGATACGCAGTATTTT. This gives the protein CASSISGSKTDTQYF.